This entry lists 23 T cell receptor beta chains sequenced from one sample in a study of control samples from healthy donors and cancer patients. Clones were read by immunoSEQ multiplex PCR, and TCRdb kept only the in-frame ones, dropping some. The sample carries about 150,000 clones, under 95% recorded once. The specimen sequenced was blood. The receptors derive from a woman aged 18 to 35 in good health.

The chain is built from TRBV18 and TRBJ2-7; D gene unclear. CDR3 size: 13 residues. The ends were cut back, 0 bases at V and 2 bases at J, with 5 bases in the middle. In germline, CDR1 is KGHSH, CDR2 LQKENI. CDR3 bases: TGTGCCAGCTCACCACCAGCAACCTACGAGCAGTACTTC. Amino acid sequence: CASSPPATYEQYF. Looking up the rest from reference TRBV18 and TRBJ2-7 gives the full variable domain: NAGVMQNPRHLVRRRGQEARLRCSPMKGHSHVYWYRQLPEEGLKFMVYLQKENIIDESGMPKERFSAEFPKEGPSILRIQQVVRGDSAAYFCASSPPATYEQYFGPGTRLTVT.

The V gene is TRBV18, the J gene TRBJ2-7; D gene ambiguous. The length of the CDR3 is 16 residues. The germline V gene has CDR1 KGHSH and CDR2 LQKENI. Trimming took 3 bases from V and 3 from J, leaving 18 bases between them. The CDR3, as DNA: TGTGCCAGCTCACCTCAGGCGGCTTTAGCAGACTACGAGCAGTACTTC. Protein product: CASSPQAALADYEQYF.

The V and J genes are TRBV14 and TRBJ1-2, with unresolved D. Between the trimmed V and J ends, which lost 4 bases and 0 bases, there was a span of 6 bases. The germline V gene encodes CDR1 SGHDN and CDR2 FVKESK. The CDR3 sequence is 13 residues long. The CDR3 loop is CASSLDPNYGYTF. The CDR3 nucleotides are TGTGCCAGCAGCCTTGACCCTAACTATGGCTACACCTTC.

This chain uses TRBV6-5 with TRBJ1-1; perhaps TRBD1 as D (5 bases). With 6 bases removed from V and 6 bases from J, the gap between germline ends came to 20 bases. The CDR3 loop spans 15 amino acids. Germline CDR1 MNHEY, CDR2 SVGAGI. The CDR3 protein is CASSRGRTGIAEAFF. The DNA of the CDR3 is TGTGCCAGCAGCCGTGGTAGAACAGGAATCGCTGAAGCTTTCTTT.

The chain employs TRBV10-3 and TRBJ2-6, with 12 bases fitting TRBD1. The J segment lost 2 bases and the V segment lost 0 bases, leaving 2 bases of the junction unmatched. This CDR3 region has 18 residues. Germline CDR1 ENHRY, CDR2 SYGVKD. Here the CDR3 reads CAISESGQGAAGANVLTF. The DNA of the CDR3 is TGTGCCATCAGTGAGTCGGGACAGGGGGCTGCTGGGGCCAACGTCCTGACTTTC.

The chain is built from TRBV27 and TRBJ1-2, with D perhaps TRBD1 (6 bases). CDR1 is MNHEY, CDR2 SMNVEV, per germline (reference sequence). The CDR3 runs 15 residues. Trimming took off 5 bases at V and 1 base at J, with 14 bases between the two ends. In nucleotides, the CDR3 is TGTGCCAGCAGTCCCCACAGGGCACTTAACTATGGCTACACCTTC. It encodes CASSPHRALNYGYTF.

This chain links TRBV10-3 with TRBJ1-3; no reliable D call. Germline V lookup: CDR1 ENHRY, CDR2 SYGVKD. Trimming stripped 3 bases from V and 4 bases from J, with 13 bases between. The length of the CDR3 is 15 residues. The CDR3 DNA is TGTGCCATCAGTGAAATCTTAATGGGGGGAAACACCATATATTTT. It translates to CAISEILMGGNTIYF.

The V gene is TRBV28, the J gene TRBJ1-1; D uncertain. CDR1 and CDR2 (germline): MDHEN, SYDVKM. V lost 5 bases and J 5 bases, leaving 9 bases between the germline ends. The CDR3 covers 12 residues. The CDR3: CASSLTLTEAFF. The CDR3 nucleotides read TGTGCCAGCAGTCTGACACTGACTGAAGCTTTCTTT.

V usage is TRBV5-1 and J usage is TRBJ2-7; D is tentatively TRBD1 or TRBD2 (5 bases each). Germline-derived CDR1 and CDR2 are SGHRS and YFSETQ. The V end lost 0 bases, the J end lost 4 bases, and 8 bases lay between the germline ends. The CDR3 loop spans 13 amino acids. The CDR3 coding sequence is TGCGCCAGCAGCTTGGAGGGGAGATACGAGCAGTACTTC. The encoded protein is CASSLEGRYEQYF.

This clone has only a few counts. The chain couples TRBV25-1 to TRBJ2-1; D unclear. This CDR3 has 11 residues. CDR1 and CDR2 from the germline V gene are MGHDK and SYGVNS. V shed 2 bases and J shed 8 bases, with 4 bases lying between them. CDR3 residues: CASSEGDEQFF. The CDR3 DNA sequence: TGTGCCAGCAGTGAAGGGGATGAGCAGTTCTTC.

The chain joins TRBV5-6 to TRBJ2-7; 9 bases agree with TRBD2. CDR1 is SGHDT and CDR2 is YYEEEE in the germline V gene. The CDR3 runs 14 residues. The J segment lost 4 bases and the V segment lost 5 bases, leaving 7 bases of the junction unmatched. In nucleotides, the CDR3 is TGTGCCAGCAGACTTAGCGGGAGTAATTACGAGCAGTACTTC. It specifies CASRLSGSNYEQYF.

The rearrangement uses TRBV29-1 and TRBJ2-5; D might be TRBD1 (5 bases). Per the germline V gene, CDR1 is SQVTM and CDR2 is ANQGSEA. This CDR3 contains 13 residues. The V gene lost 7 bases and the J gene lost 5 bases, with 17 bases spanning the gap. CDR3 nucleotide sequence: TGCAGCGCTAAGGAAGGGGTAGGGGAGACCCAGTACTTC. Translating gives CSAKEGVGETQYF.

The chain links TRBV11-3 to TRBJ1-2; 9 bases line up with TRBD1. Germline-derived CDR1 and CDR2 are SGHNT and YENEEA. The CDR3 consists of 18 residues. Germline trimming cut 3 bases from V and 3 bases from J; bases unmatched to any gene: 14. CDR3 nucleotide sequence: TGTGCCAGCAGCTTCATTGGGTCTGGGACAGGGACCGACTATGGCTACACCTTC. This translates into CASSFIGSGTGTDYGYTF.

This clone came up once. The chain couples TRBV18 to TRBJ1-4; 9 positions agree with TRBD1. CDR1 and CDR2 (germline): KGHSH, LQKENI. This CDR3 is 15 amino acids long. The V and J ends lost 3 bases and 8 bases, in that order; junction bases with no gene match: 7. DNA for the CDR3: TGTGCCAGCTCACCGCGGACAGGGGCGGACGAAAAACTGTTTTTT. Translated, it gives CASSPRTGADEKLFF.

The chain carries TRBV28 and TRBJ1-3; 9 bases fit TRBD1. Germline V gene sequence: CDR1 MDHEN, CDR2 SYDVKM. The CDR3 covers 16 residues. J gave up 2 bases and V 2 bases, and 4 bases lay outside the gene matches. The CDR3 region is CASSLLTGGAGNTIYF. CDR3 nucleotides: TGTGCCAGCAGTTTACTGACAGGGGGGGCTGGAAACACCATATATTTT.

This chain connects TRBV2 to TRBJ1-1, with a tentative D call TRBD1 (6 bases). Germline V gene lookup returns CDR1 SNHLY and CDR2 FYNNEI. This CDR3 has 18 residues. Trimming pared 1 base from V and 0 bases from J, leaving 18 bases between. The CDR3 region has the DNA TGTGCCAGCAGTGAAGGGGGGGGCGGCAGGACAATGAACACTGAAGCTTTCTTT. It specifies CASSEGGGGRTMNTEAFF.

Worth noting for this clone: In the same sample, other DNA sequences code for this CDR3. The chain joins TRBV18 to TRBJ1-5, with no clear D. Between the trimmed V and J ends, which lost 1 base and 2 bases, there was a span of 3 bases. The CDR3 loop spans 13 amino acids. Germline V gene lookup returns CDR1 KGHSH and CDR2 LQKENI. For the CDR3, the DNA is TGTGCCAGCTCACCACAGGGCAATCAGCCCCAGCATTTT. Its translation: CASSPQGNQPQHF.

This sequence joins TRBV12-3 or TRBV12-4 and TRBJ1-5; 7 positions match TRBD1. The junction had 3 bases not matched to a gene; V was cut back by 4 bases and J by 6 bases. CDR3 length: 13 residues. CDR3 protein: CASSSRQGQPQHF. The CDR3 region has the DNA TGTGCCAGCAGTTCGAGACAGGGTCAGCCCCAGCATTTT.

This clone has only a few counts. V is TRBV7-2 and J is TRBJ2-7; perhaps TRBD2 as D (6 bases). Germline V lookup: CDR1 SGHTA, CDR2 FQGNSA. CDR3 size: 14 residues. Trimming cost V 1 base and J 4 bases, with 11 bases left between them. Written as DNA, the CDR3 is TGTGCCAGCAGCTTAGATAGCCGGGGGTACGAGCAGTACTTC. This codes for CASSLDSRGYEQYF.

The chain uses TRBV5-1 and TRBJ2-7; D is possibly TRBD1 (6 bases). CDR1 and CDR2 (germline): SGHRS, YFSETQ. The length of the CDR3 is 12 residues. V shed 4 bases and J shed 6 bases, with 11 bases lying between them. The CDR3 here is CASSPSGAEQYF. The CDR3 DNA follows: TGCGCCAGCAGCCCTTCAGGGGCCGAGCAGTACTTC.

This clone was counted a single time. J is TRBJ1-5 and V is TRBV7-8; a possible D gene is TRBD1 (6 bases). V lost 5 bases to trimming and J lost 7 bases, with 18 bases between them. Germline V gene sequence: CDR1 SGHVS, CDR2 FQNEAQ. This CDR3 is 15 amino acids long. The CDR3 reads CASSPSLWGLQPQHF. CDR3 DNA sequence: TGTGCCAGCAGCCCATCTCTGTGGGGGCTCCAGCCCCAGCATTTT.

CDR3 sequence: CASRSGVETQYF. As DNA, the CDR3 is TGTGCCAGCAGGTCAGGGGTAGAGACCCAGTACTTC. The chain combines TRBV12-3 or TRBV12-4 with TRBJ2-5, with D perhaps TRBD1 (6 bases). V was clipped by 6 bases and J by 4 bases, with 9 bases between them. The CDR3 totals 12 residues.

The chain carries TRBV25-1 and TRBJ2-5; TRBD1 might be the D (6 bases). CDR1 is MGHDK, CDR2 SYGVNS, per germline. The CDR3 is 15 residues long. V lost 3 bases and J lost 5, with 16 bases in between. CDR3 sequence: CASSEGAYSMETQYF. The CDR3 coding sequence is TGTGCCAGCAGTGAGGGGGCGTATAGCATGGAGACCCAGTACTTC. Full variable domain (outside the CDR3, taken from reference TRBV25-1 and TRBJ2-5): EADIYQTPRYLVIGTGKKITLECSQTMGHDKMYWYQQDPGMELHLIHYSYGVNSTEKGDLSSESTVSRIRTEHFPLTLESARPSHTSQYLCASSEGAYSMETQYFGPGTRLLVL.